A selection of T cell receptor beta chains follows, all from one sample in a study of cytomegalovirus exposure and HLA in healthy donors. Only in-frame clones appear in the TCRdb table, and some are missing; sequencing was by immunoSEQ multiplex PCR. The data show more than 55,000 clones, about 93% seen once. The sequenced material came from PBMCs. These receptor sequences come from a woman between 18 and 29 years old in good health and CMV-seronegative. Each CDR3 is given with its conserved first and last residue. The D gene is left open where the match is weak. Not all rows give a size; the values are once, few, many and, for expanded clones, a class.

j_call d_call clone_size cdr3_length v_call cdr3_aa cdr3_nt
TRBJ1-1 TRBD1 NA 15 TRBV5-4 CASSAGTGGGTEAFF TGTGCCAGCAGCGCCGGGACAGGGGGCGGCACTGAAGCTTTCTTT
TRBJ1-1 NA NA 14 TRBV11-2 CASSLRGRNTEAFF TGTGCCAGCAGCTTACGAGGAAGAAACACTGAAGCTTTCTTT
TRBJ2-2 NA NA 14 TRBV18 CASSPLGRTGELFF TGTGCCAGCTCACCGCTTGGCAGGACCGGGGAGCTGTTTTTT
TRBJ2-7 NA NA 15 TRBV28 CASSLAGVQAYEQYF TGTGCCAGCAGTTTGGCCGGGGTGCAAGCCTACGAGCAGTACTTC
TRBJ2-1 TRBD2 NA 15 TRBV7-9 CASSLFSGGVNEQFF TGTGCCAGCAGCTTATTTAGCGGGGGGGTGAATGAGCAGTTCTTC
TRBJ1-1 NA NA 14 TRBV6-5 CASSRGYPVRGAFF TGTGCCAGCAGTAGGGGATACCCAGTTCGTGGAGCTTTCTTT
TRBJ1-2 NA once 13 TRBV28 CASSLRANYGYTF TGTGCCAGCAGTCTCCGGGCTAACTATGGCTACACCTTC
TRBJ2-3 NA NA 14 TRBV2 CASSEISSTDTQYF TGTGCCAGCAGTGAAATCTCGAGCACAGATACGCAGTATTTT
TRBJ2-3 NA NA 12 TRBV28 CASSLQGKTQYF TGTGCCAGCAGCCTACAGGGAAAAACGCAGTATTTT
TRBJ2-7 NA NA 18 TRBV5-1 CASSWGGSGGEIPYEQYF TGCGCCAGCAGCTGGGGGGGCAGCGGAGGGGAAATTCCCTACGAGCAGTACTTC
TRBJ2-7 NA NA 15 TRBV7-9 CASSFGLGGTYEQYF TGTGCCAGCAGCTTTGGCCTTGGAGGGACCTACGAGCAGTACTTC
TRBJ2-5 TRBD1 NA 15 TRBV27 CASSEDRGIQETQYF TGTGCCAGCAGTGAGGACAGGGGAATCCAAGAGACCCAGTACTTC
TRBJ1-5 NA NA 14 TRBV28 CASSLEGINQPQHF TGTGCCAGCAGTTTGGAGGGTATCAATCAGCCCCAGCATTTT
TRBJ1-2 NA once 11 TRBV9 CASSVGLGYTF TGTGCCAGCAGCGTAGGTCTTGGCTACACCTTC
TRBJ2-1 TRBD2 NA 16 TRBV7-9 CASSLARTSGGIEQFF TGTGCCAGCAGCTTAGCCCGGACTAGCGGGGGTATTGAGCAGTTCTTC
TRBJ1-1 NA NA 14 TRBV28 CASSSPAGSDEAFF TGTGCCAGCAGTTCCCCGGCAGGGTCTGATGAAGCTTTCTTT
TRBJ1-1 NA NA 15 TRBV7-3 CASSPYAGANTEAFF TGTGCCAGCAGCCCCTACGCGGGGGCGAACACTGAAGCTTTCTTT
TRBJ2-3 NA few 14 TRBV6-4 CASRGGQPTDTQYF TGTGCCAGCAGAGGCGGACAGCCCACAGATACGCAGTATTTT
TRBJ2-1 TRBD1 NA 13 TRBV28 CATQGTGSNEQFF TGTGCCACCCAAGGGACAGGCTCAAATGAGCAGTTCTTC
TRBJ2-7 TRBD2 NA 18 TRBV28 CASTPPASGGSGRYEQYF TGTGCCAGCACCCCCCCAGCTAGCGGGGGGTCCGGGAGATACGAGCAGTACTTC
TRBJ2-3 TRBD1 NA 17 TRBV4-1 CASSQETPGQVADTQYF TGCGCCAGCAGCCAAGAAACCCCCGGACAGGTCGCAGATACGCAGTATTTT
TRBJ1-2 NA NA 15 TRBV4-1 CASSQTTLTDYGYTF TGCGCCAGCAGCCAAACAACCCTGACAGACTATGGCTACACCTTC
TRBJ1-2 NA NA 13 TRBV27 CASSLWGVDGYTF TGTGCCAGCAGTTTATGGGGGGTTGATGGCTACACCTTC
TRBJ2-7 NA NA 15 TRBV6-5 CASSFSPDSAHEQYF TGTGCCAGCAGTTTCAGCCCGGACAGCGCCCACGAGCAGTACTTC
TRBJ2-1 TRBD1 NA 15 TRBV6-5 CASSYFPTGNNEQFF TGTGCCAGCAGTTACTTCCCGACAGGGAACAATGAGCAGTTCTTC
TRBJ2-7 TRBD1 NA 15 TRBV10-3 CAISEGGTGASEQYF TGTGCCATCAGTGAAGGCGGGACAGGGGCGTCCGAGCAGTACTTC
TRBJ1-5 NA NA 16 TRBV19 CASSIAEGGHNQPQHF TGTGCCAGTAGTATAGCCGAAGGGGGTCACAATCAGCCCCAGCATTTT
TRBJ2-2 NA NA 16 TRBV5-1 CASSLGQGKTDGELFF TGCGCCAGCAGCTTGGGCCAGGGCAAAACCGACGGGGAGCTGTTTTTT
TRBJ2-7 TRBD1 NA 15 TRBV5-1 CASSPDRVGSYEQYF TGCGCCAGCAGCCCGGACAGGGTTGGCTCCTACGAGCAGTACTTC
TRBJ2-5 TRBD1 NA 15 TRBV5-8 CASSSRDRGRETQYF TGTGCCAGCAGCTCCCGGGACAGGGGGCGAGAGACCCAGTACTTC
TRBJ1-1 NA NA 15 TRBV7-2 CASSVQGRRNTEAFF TGTGCCAGCAGCGTACAGGGACGGAGGAACACTGAAGCTTTCTTT
TRBJ1-5 TRBD1 NA 17 TRBV6-1 CASSEFSGQGSNQPQHF TGTGCCAGCAGTGAATTTTCGGGACAGGGGTCAAATCAGCCCCAGCATTTT
TRBJ2-1 TRBD1 NA 15 TRBV7-8 CASSRGTGVYNEQFF TGTGCCAGCAGCCGCGGGACAGGGGTCTACAATGAGCAGTTCTTC
TRBJ1-2 NA NA 15 TRBV5-1 CASSLEPLANYGYTF TGCGCCAGCAGCTTGGAACCCTTAGCTAACTATGGCTACACCTTC
TRBJ2-7 NA NA 15 TRBV18 CASSSSRGLTYEQYF TGTGCCAGCTCATCTTCCCGGGGGTTAACCTACGAGCAGTACTTC
TRBJ1-2 TRBD1 NA 14 TRBV30 CACPGTGGVYGYTF TGTGCCTGCCCCGGGACAGGGGGTGTTTATGGCTACACCTTC
TRBJ1-5 NA NA 14 TRBV30 CAWSVRQGYQPQHF TGTGCCTGGAGTGTACGTCAGGGATATCAGCCCCAGCATTTT
TRBJ1-1 NA NA 15 TRBV7-9 CASSTREGAGTEAFF TGTGCCAGCAGCACCCGCGAGGGCGCGGGGACTGAAGCTTTCTTT
TRBJ2-1 TRBD2 NA 14 TRBV5-4 CASSGRGDRNEQFF TGTGCCAGCAGTGGGCGGGGGGATCGCAATGAGCAGTTCTTC
TRBJ2-5 NA NA 16 TRBV19 CASSKSTAMGQETQYF TGTGCCAGTAGTAAATCGACAGCGATGGGCCAAGAGACCCAGTACTTC
TRBJ1-5 NA once 14 TRBV19 CASSFQGGNQPQHF TGTGCCAGTAGTTTCCAGGGTGGAAATCAGCCCCAGCATTTT
TRBJ1-2 TRBD1 NA 17 TRBV19 CASSIVKAARDSYGYTF TGTGCCAGTAGTATAGTCAAAGCTGCCCGGGACAGCTATGGCTACACCTTC
TRBJ2-3 NA once 12 TRBV28 CASSPLQYTQYF TGTGCCAGCAGTCCCCTCCAGTATACGCAGTATTTT
TRBJ2-7 NA NA 14 TRBV11-1 CASSSRGGVSEQYF TGTGCCAGCAGCAGCCGCGGGGGCGTGAGTGAGCAGTACTTC
TRBJ2-7 TRBD2 NA 17 TRBV5-1 CASSQLTRTRSSYEQYF TGCGCCAGCAGCCAACTTACAAGGACTAGGAGCTCCTACGAGCAGTACTTC
TRBJ2-7 NA NA 11 TRBV11-3 CASSLRGEQYF TGTGCCAGCAGCTTACGCGGCGAGCAGTACTTC
TRBJ1-1 NA NA 13 TRBV18 CASSQNLNAEAFF TGTGCCAGCTCCCAGAACCTGAACGCTGAAGCTTTCTTT
TRBJ1-5 TRBD1 NA 15 TRBV5-5 CASSGTGLSNQPQHF TGTGCCAGCAGTGGGACAGGTTTAAGCAATCAGCCCCAGCATTTT
TRBJ1-1 NA once 14 TRBV10-3 CAISEGLTNTEAFF TGTGCCATCAGTGAAGGTCTGACTAACACTGAAGCTTTCTTT
TRBJ2-5 NA NA 12 TRBV19 CASSIPEAAQYF TGTGCCAGTAGTATTCCAGAGGCGGCCCAGTACTTC
TRBJ1-2 TRBD1 NA 16 TRBV7-6 CASSPRDSAYNYGYTF TGTGCCAGCAGCCCCCGGGACAGTGCATATAACTATGGCTACACCTTC
TRBJ1-1 NA NA 12 TRBV13 CASSPSNTEAFF TGTGCCAGCAGCCCTTCGAACACTGAAGCTTTCTTT
TRBJ2-7 TRBD1 NA 16 TRBV7-9 CASSPIRGRLSYEQYF TGTGCCAGCAGCCCCATTAGGGGGCGTCTCTCCTACGAGCAGTACTTC
TRBJ1-2 TRBD1 NA 12 TRBV6-1 CASSLDRGSYTF TGTGCCAGCAGCCTGGACAGGGGCAGCTACACCTTC
TRBJ2-3 NA NA 11 TRBV27 CASSTGGTQYF TGTGCCAGCAGTACCGGCGGTACGCAGTATTTT
TRBJ1-1 TRBD1 once 14 TRBV5-1 CASSLGTVNTEAFF TGCGCCAGCAGCTTAGGGACAGTGAACACTGAAGCTTTCTTT
TRBJ1-4 NA NA 14 TRBV19 CASSISGEGRKLFF TGTGCCAGTAGTATCAGTGGGGAAGGGAGAAAACTGTTTTTT
TRBJ2-2 TRBD1 NA 15 TRBV2 CASSEGLRGSGELFF TGTGCCAGCAGTGAAGGCCTCAGGGGGTCCGGGGAGCTGTTTTTT
TRBJ1-5 TRBD1 NA 17 TRBV7-3 CASSSTGDRASNQPQHF TGTGCCAGCAGCTCAACGGGGGACAGGGCTAGCAATCAGCCCCAGCATTTT